This T cell receptor (beta chain) appears in the sequencing data of a study of T cell repertoires in cytomegalovirus infection (dated by TCRdb to between 2018 and 2021). Turning to the overall study: Recently identified HLA-C-restricted CMV epitopes, whose presentation resists viral immunomodulation, were targeted by peptide stimulations together with well-studied HLA-B-restricted epitopes. Donor HLA type was relevant to the analysis, as public TCR beta signatures indicated carriage of CMV infection together with the matching HLA type.

Sequenced on an Illumina HiSeq 1500. The public reads were reanalyzed by TCRdb: fastp trimming at Q25, MiXCR alignment, in-frame beta chains only. Each CDR3 protein gets just one entry, which takes the most common genes and DNA from the rows behind it. Here the sample has some 900,000 distinct CDR3 sequences; approximately 32% occur a single time. The top ten hold around an eighth of the sample. Notes on this clonotype: Its antigen is still unknown. This may stem from a read error, because a much larger clone lies one nucleotide away.

Broader findings and caveats from the paper: In both this cohort and an independent roughly 400-donor cohort, the cumulative frequency of public TCR beta family members distinguished carriers of CMV infection plus the relevant HLA type. The ex vivo response was dominated by HLA-C-restricted CMV-specific TCR beta clonotypes, which also provided the single most frequent clonotype in two of eight donors.

The CDR3 contains 16 residues, cysteine and phenylalanine counted. The only DNA kept is the CDR3, 48 bases in frame from the first base. What this sample's treatment or condition label stands for: in vitro stimulation with specific CMV peptide epitopes to enrich CMV-specific T cells. The TCR was taken from a human donor in good health (CMV status not recorded). Some clones in this sample may be carry-over from other donors' samples. The input for sequencing was cultured CD8+ T cells from PBMCs, taken from culture after CMV antigen stimulation. The chain is encoded by TRBV12-3 or TRBV12-4 joined to TRBJ2-3, with 9 junctional bases fitting TRBD2. This receptor has the CDR3 CVSSLSSGGRTDTQYF. The DNA reads TGTGTCAGCAGTTTATCAAGCGGGGGGCGCACAGATACGCAGTATTTT.